One sample yielded the 18 T cell receptor beta chains listed below, sequenced in a study of vaccination effects on CD4 cells after COVID-19. Profiling relied on immunoSEQ multiplex PCR, and the TCRdb table lists in-frame clones only, not all of them. The table has some 22,000 clones, 73% seen once; the top ten hold over 7.5%. Before sequencing, viral peptide pools were used by the ViraFEST assay to expand antigen-specific CD4+ T cells. Following culture for around 9 days, CD4+ T cells were isolated. All study participants received two doses of BNT162b2 or mRNA-1273 vaccine. For these TCRs, the target antigens are not known. Sequenced material: CD4+ T cells from PBMCs cultured with SARS-CoV-2 spike peptides, taken after COVID-19 vaccination. Receptors originate from a human donor who received a COVID-19 vaccine.

A few counts support this clone. The chain links TRBV18 to TRBJ1-5; tentative D call: TRBD1 (6 bases). The CDR3 length is 14 residues. Trimming took off 6 bases at V and 3 bases at J, with 12 bases between the two ends. The germline gives CDR1 KGHSH, CDR2 LQKENI. CDR3 DNA sequence: TGTGCCAGCTCTCTACAGGGTTTCAATCAGCCCCAGCATTTT. Its translation: CASSLQGFNQPQHF.

By proportion, this clone is medium-sized. The J gene is TRBJ1-2, the V gene TRBV5-1; D possibly corresponds to TRBD1 (5 bases). CDR1 is SGHRS and CDR2 is YFSETQ in the germline V gene. The V end lost 4 bases, the J end lost 0 bases, and 19 bases lay between the germline ends. CDR3 length: 17 residues. The CDR3 DNA follows: TGCGCCAGCAGCCCCAGCGGGGGGGGTCAGACTAACTATGGCTACACCTTC. It encodes CASSPSGGGQTNYGYTF.

The chain recombines TRBV3-1 (or the pseudogene TRBV3-2) with TRBJ1-1, with D possibly being TRBD1 (6 bases). Per the germline V gene, CDR1 is LGHDT and CDR2 is YNNKEL (reference sequence). CDR3 length: 15 amino acids. V lost 0 bases, J lost 5 bases, and 13 bases lay in between. CDR3 protein: CASSQEGGRGTEAFF. CDR3 coding DNA: TGTGCCAGCAGCCAAGAGGGGGGGCGCGGAACTGAAGCTTTCTTT.

This chain links TRBV6-5 with TRBJ1-1; no definite D call. CDR1 and CDR2 from the germline V gene are MNHEY and SVGAGI. The V end lost 0 bases, the J end lost 0 bases, and 8 bases lay between the germline ends. The CDR3 loop spans 15 amino acids. CDR3 protein: CASSYSLLMNTEAFF. DNA for the CDR3: TGTGCCAGCAGTTACTCGTTACTGATGAACACTGAAGCTTTCTTT.

This chain uses TRBV6-5 with TRBJ1-4, with D possibly TRBD1 on 5 matching bases. The CDR3 is made up of 14 amino acids. The V end lost 6 bases, the J end lost 2 bases, and 10 bases lay between the germline ends. CDR1 MNHEY and CDR2 SVGAGI come from the germline V gene. CDR3 DNA: TGTGCCAGCAGGGCGACAGTCACTAATGAAAAACTGTTTTTT. It is translated as CASRATVTNEKLFF.

This clone was observed a handful of times. This chain links TRBV5-6 with TRBJ2-1; D uncertain. V gave up 1 base and J gave up 10 bases, with 9 bases separating them. This CDR3 has 12 amino acids. Germline loops: CDR1 SGHDT, CDR2 YYEEEE. The DNA of the CDR3 is TGTGCCAGCAGCTTGACTGTCGGGGAGCAGTTCTTC. Protein sequence: CASSLTVGEQFF.

This clone showed up just once. The gene calls are TRBV12-3 or TRBV12-4 and TRBJ2-7, with 11 bases lining up with TRBD2. With V trimmed by 6 bases and J by 6 bases, 4 bases remained unmatched. This CDR3 comprises 13 residues. The CDR3 DNA reads as TGTGCCAGCAGACTAGCGGGGGCCGCCGAGCAGTACTTC. Protein: CASRLAGAAEQYF.

The rearrangement uses TRBV5-1 and TRBJ2-3, with 7 bases aligning to TRBD1. With V trimmed by 4 bases and J by 2 bases, 13 bases remained unmatched. The CDR3 has 17 residues. The germline V gene has CDR1 SGHRS and CDR2 YFSETQ. Here the CDR3 DNA reads TGCGCCAGCAGCGGAAAAAAAACGACAGGGACCACAGATACGCAGTATTTT. Translation: CASSGKKTTGTTDTQYF.

This clone turned up a few times. J is TRBJ1-1 and V is TRBV5-1; D remains unclear. Trimming removed 0 bases from V and 10 bases from J, with 16 bases in between. From germline, CDR1 is SGHRS and CDR2 YFSETQ. The CDR3 has 14 amino acids. The CDR3 loop is CASSLGGHGERAFF. The CDR3 DNA is TGCGCCAGCAGCTTGGGGGGTCATGGGGAACGAGCTTTCTTT.

The chain links TRBV7-9 to TRBJ1-6; 9 bases match TRBD1. J lost 6 bases, V lost 1 base, and 1 base had no gene match. This CDR3 is built from 15 residues. Germline CDR1 SEHNR, CDR2 FQNEAQ (reference sequence). DNA of the CDR3: TGTGCCAGCAGCTTAGGGGGACAGGGTAATTCACCCCTCCACTTT. Its protein is CASSLGGQGNSPLHF. Complete variable domain (other parts from reference TRBV7-9 and TRBJ1-6): DTGVSQNPRHKITKRGQNVTFRCDPISEHNRLYWYRQTLGQGPEFLTYFQNEAQLEKSRLLSDRFSAERPKGSFSTLEIQRTEQGDSAMYLCASSLGGQGNSPLHFGNGTRLTVT.

The chain couples TRBV6-1 to TRBJ2-7; a weak D match, TRBD2 (5 bases). Trimming stripped 1 base from V and 0 bases from J, with 13 bases between. This CDR3 has 16 amino acids. CDR1 is MNHNS and CDR2 is SASEGT in the germline V gene. CDR3 loop: CASSEVVFGSSYEQYF. CDR3 in DNA: TGTGCCAGCAGTGAAGTCGTGTTTGGGAGCTCCTACGAGCAGTACTTC.

The chain uses TRBV7-6 and TRBJ2-2, with 8 bases fitting TRBD1. Per germline, CDR1 SGHVS and CDR2 FNYEAQ. With V trimmed by 2 bases and J by 1 base, 3 bases remained unmatched. The CDR3 spans 16 residues. The CDR3 protein is CASSLLQGENTGELFF. The CDR3 DNA reads as TGTGCCAGCAGCTTACTACAGGGGGAGAACACCGGGGAGCTGTTTTTT. The whole variable domain, remainder taken from reference TRBV7-6 and TRBJ2-2, is GAGVSQSPRYKVTKRGQDVALRCDPISGHVSLYWYRQALGQGPEFLTYFNYEAQQDKSGLPNDRFSAERPEGSISTLTIQRTEQRDSAMYRCASSLLQGENTGELFFGEGSRLTVL.

This rearrangement joins TRBV6-5 to TRBJ2-7; 7 bases line up with TRBD1. This CDR3 spans 15 amino acids. Per the germline V gene, CDR1 is MNHEY and CDR2 is SVGAGI. V was clipped by 5 bases and J by 0 bases; unmatched bases: 7. The CDR3 here is CASSQTSGGSYEQYF. The CDR3 DNA follows: TGTGCCAGCAGTCAAACCTCAGGGGGCTCCTACGAGCAGTACTTC.

The chain is built from TRBV5-1 and TRBJ2-2, with 8 nucleotides matching TRBD2. There are 15 residues in the CDR3. Germline V gene data show CDR1 as SGHRS and CDR2 as YFSETQ. V shed 2 bases and J 0 bases; nucleotides not matched to a gene: 0. CDR3 DNA sequence: TGCGCCAGCAGCTTTAGCGGGGCGAACACCGGGGAGCTGTTTTTT. Residues: CASSFSGANTGELFF.

The chain links TRBV10-3 to TRBJ2-7; a possible D gene is TRBD2 (6 bases). Germline assignment: CDR1 ENHRY and CDR2 SYGVKD. This CDR3 comprises 13 residues. Trimming shortened V by 8 bases and J by 2 bases, and 13 bases separated the two germline ends. The CDR3 DNA sequence: TGTGCCATCTCGGGGGACCCTCCCTACGAGCAGTACTTC. This codes for CAISGDPPYEQYF.

The chain carries TRBV6-5 and TRBJ2-2, with D tentatively TRBD1 (5 bases). The V gene's germline CDR1 is MNHEY and CDR2 SVGAGI. This CDR3 spans 13 amino acids. Trimming removed 6 bases at V and 5 bases at J, with 10 bases between. The CDR3 loop reads CASRGPSTGELFF. The CDR3 DNA reads TGTGCCAGCAGGGGGCCTTCGACCGGGGAGCTGTTTTTT.

The rearrangement links TRBV5-1 to TRBJ2-2; D is possibly TRBD1 or TRBD2 (5 bases each). Trimming removed 4 bases from V and 5 bases from J, with 33 bases in between. This CDR3 contains 21 residues. Germline values: CDR1 SGHRS, CDR2 YFSETQ. The CDR3 here is CASSSGGARRSQYTLTGELFF. The CDR3 DNA follows: TGCGCCAGCAGCAGTGGGGGTGCGAGGAGGAGTCAATATACCCTAACCGGGGAGCTGTTTTTT.

J is TRBJ1-3 and V is TRBV18; D gene unclear. The CDR3 totals 16 residues. Germline CDR1 and CDR2: KGHSH and LQKENI. Trimming cost V 0 bases and J 0 bases, with 9 bases left between them. The DNA for the CDR3 is TGTGCCAGCTCACCACCGGAGGGTATCTCTGGAAACACCATATATTTT. As protein: CASSPPEGISGNTIYF.